The entry below gives a single TCR beta chain sequence along with its context. The junction departs from the called germline gene at one end, perhaps through a read error. These data belong to a study of blood T cell repertoires in COVID-19. On the study more broadly: Sites across the United States, Italy and Spain contributed samples from acute and convalescent COVID-19. PBMCs, B-cell-depleted T cells, or T cells were the source of the cDNA or gDNA that made up the material.

Original processing notes: Amplification of reference gene primers provided the estimated nucleated cell counts. Produced via immunoSEQ multiplex PCR; TCRdb's table is partial and in-frame only. The V and J calls and clone size come from that table; D and trimming were worked out from the DNA. Seen here are around 110,000 clones, roughly 80% observed once, and the top ten hold approximately 2.1%. The germline V gene encodes CDR1 SSHAT and CDR2 FNYEAQ (reference sequence). CDR3 size: 14 residues. This TCR came from a man aged 30 to 45 with acute or convalescent COVID-19. This chain joins TRBV7-7 and TRBJ2-5, with D tentatively TRBD2 (6 bases). Sample: peripheral blood. CDR3 residues: CASSLTGVQETQYF. The DNA of the CDR3 is TGTGCTAGCAGCCTTACGGGGGTCCAAGAGACCCAGTACTTC.